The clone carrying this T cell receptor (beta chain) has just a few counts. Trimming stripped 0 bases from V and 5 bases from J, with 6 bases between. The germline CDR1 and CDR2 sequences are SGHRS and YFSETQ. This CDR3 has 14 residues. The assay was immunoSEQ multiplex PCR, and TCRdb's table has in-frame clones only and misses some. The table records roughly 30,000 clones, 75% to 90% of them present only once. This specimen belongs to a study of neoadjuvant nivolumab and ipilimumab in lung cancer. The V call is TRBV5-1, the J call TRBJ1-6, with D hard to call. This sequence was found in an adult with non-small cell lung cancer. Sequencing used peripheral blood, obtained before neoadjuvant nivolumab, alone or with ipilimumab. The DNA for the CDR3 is TGCGCCAGCAGCTTGGGGGAGAATAATTCACCCCTCCACTTT. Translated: CASSLGENNSPLHF.